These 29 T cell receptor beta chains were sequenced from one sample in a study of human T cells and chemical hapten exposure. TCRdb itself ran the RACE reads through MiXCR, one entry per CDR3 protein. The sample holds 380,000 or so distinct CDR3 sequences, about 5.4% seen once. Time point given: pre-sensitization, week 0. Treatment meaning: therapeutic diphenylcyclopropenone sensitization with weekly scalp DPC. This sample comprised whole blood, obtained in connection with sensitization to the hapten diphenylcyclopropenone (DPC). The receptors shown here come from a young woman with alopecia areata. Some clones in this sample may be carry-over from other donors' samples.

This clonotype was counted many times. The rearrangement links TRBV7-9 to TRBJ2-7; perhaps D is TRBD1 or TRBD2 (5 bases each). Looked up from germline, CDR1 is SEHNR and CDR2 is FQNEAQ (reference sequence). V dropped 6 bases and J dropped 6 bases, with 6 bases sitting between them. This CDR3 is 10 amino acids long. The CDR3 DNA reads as TGTGCCAGCAGTGGGGGCGAGCAGTACTTC. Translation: CASSGGEQYF.

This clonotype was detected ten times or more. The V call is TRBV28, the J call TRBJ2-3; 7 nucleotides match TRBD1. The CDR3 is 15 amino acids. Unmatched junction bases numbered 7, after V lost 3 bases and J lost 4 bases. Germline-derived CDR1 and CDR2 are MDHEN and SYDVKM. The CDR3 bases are TGTGCCAGCAGTTTTCCGAGACAGGGCGCAGATACGCAGTATTTT. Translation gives CASSFPRQGADTQYF. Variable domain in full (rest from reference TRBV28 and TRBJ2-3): DVKVTQSSRYLVKRTGEKVFLECVQDMDHENMFWYRQDPGLGLRLIYFSYDVKMKEKGDIPEGYSVSREKKERFSLILESASTNQTSMYLCASSFPRQGADTQYFGPGTRLTVL.

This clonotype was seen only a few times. The DNA for the CDR3 is TGTGCCAGCAGTCGCACTAATGATCAGCCCCAGCATTTT. It translates to CASSRTNDQPQHF. The chain has TRBV6-5 and TRBJ1-5; no reliable D call. In germline, CDR1 is MNHEY, CDR2 SVGAGI. This CDR3 is 13 amino acids long. Trimming pared 5 bases from V and 5 bases from J, leaving 10 bases between.

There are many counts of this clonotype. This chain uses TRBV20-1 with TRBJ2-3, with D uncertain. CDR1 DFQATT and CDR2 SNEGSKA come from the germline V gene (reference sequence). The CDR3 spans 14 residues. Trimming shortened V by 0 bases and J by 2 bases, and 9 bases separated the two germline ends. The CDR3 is CSAREGQITDTQYF. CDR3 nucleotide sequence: TGCAGTGCTAGAGAGGGCCAGATCACAGATACGCAGTATTTT.

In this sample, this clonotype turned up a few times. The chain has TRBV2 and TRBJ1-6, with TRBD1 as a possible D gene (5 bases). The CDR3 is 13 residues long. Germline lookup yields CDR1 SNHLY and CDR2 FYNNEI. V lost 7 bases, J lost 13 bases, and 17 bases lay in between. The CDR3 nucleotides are TGTGCCAGCACCCCAGGGACCGCGTTGCCCCTCCACTTT. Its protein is CASTPGTALPLHF.

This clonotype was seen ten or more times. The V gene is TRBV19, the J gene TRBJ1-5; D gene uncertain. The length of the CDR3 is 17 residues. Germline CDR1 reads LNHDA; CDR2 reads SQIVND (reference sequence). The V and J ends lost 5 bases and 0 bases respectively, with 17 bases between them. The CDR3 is CASSPRDLSFSNQPQHF. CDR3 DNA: TGTGCCAGTAGTCCACGAGACCTAAGCTTTAGCAATCAGCCCCAGCATTTT. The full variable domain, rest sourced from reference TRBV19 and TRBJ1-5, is DGGITQSPKYLFRKEGQNVTLSCEQNLNHDAMYWYRQDPGQGLRLIYYSQIVNDFQKGDIAEGYSVSREKKESFPLTVTSAQKNPTAFYLCASSPRDLSFSNQPQHFGDGTRLSIL.

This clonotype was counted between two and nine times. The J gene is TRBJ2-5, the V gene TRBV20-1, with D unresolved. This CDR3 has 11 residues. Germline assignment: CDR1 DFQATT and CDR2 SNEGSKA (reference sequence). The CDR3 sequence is CSETPKETQYF. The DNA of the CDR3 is TGCAGCGAAACCCCGAAAGAGACCCAGTACTTC.

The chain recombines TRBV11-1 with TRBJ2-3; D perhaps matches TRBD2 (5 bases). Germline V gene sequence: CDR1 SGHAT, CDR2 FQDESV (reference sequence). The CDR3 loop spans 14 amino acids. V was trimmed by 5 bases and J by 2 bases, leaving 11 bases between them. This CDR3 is CASSTDSYTDTQYF. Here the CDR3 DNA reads TGTGCCAGCAGCACGGACTCTTACACAGATACGCAGTATTTT.

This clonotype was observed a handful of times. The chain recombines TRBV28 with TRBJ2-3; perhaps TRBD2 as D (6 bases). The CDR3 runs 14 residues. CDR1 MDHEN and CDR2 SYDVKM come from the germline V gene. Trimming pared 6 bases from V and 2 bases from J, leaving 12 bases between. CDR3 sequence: CASSRGTFTDTQYF. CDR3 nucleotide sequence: TGTGCCAGCAGCCGGGGGACCTTCACAGATACGCAGTATTTT.

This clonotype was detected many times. CDR3: CASSFGSRQETQYF. In DNA form, the CDR3 reads TGTGCCAGCAGTTTCGGGAGCAGACAAGAGACCCAGTACTTC. The chain carries TRBV12-3 or TRBV12-4 and TRBJ2-5; D perhaps matches TRBD2 (6 bases). V lost 3 bases, J lost 2 bases, and 10 bases lay in between. The CDR3 spans 14 residues.

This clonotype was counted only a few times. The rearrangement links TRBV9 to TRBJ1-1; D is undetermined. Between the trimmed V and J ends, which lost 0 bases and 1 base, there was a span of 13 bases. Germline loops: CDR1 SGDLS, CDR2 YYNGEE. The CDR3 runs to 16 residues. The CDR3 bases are TGTGCCAGCAGCGTAGGGGCCGGAATTTCGAACACTGAAGCTTTCTTT. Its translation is CASSVGAGISNTEAFF.

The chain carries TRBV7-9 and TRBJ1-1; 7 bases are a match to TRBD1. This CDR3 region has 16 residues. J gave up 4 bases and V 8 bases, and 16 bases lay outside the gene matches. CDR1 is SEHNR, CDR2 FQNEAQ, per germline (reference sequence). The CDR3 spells CASGGRGRLIGTEAFF. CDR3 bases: TGTGCCAGCGGAGGGAGGGGGCGGCTTATCGGCACTGAAGCTTTCTTT.

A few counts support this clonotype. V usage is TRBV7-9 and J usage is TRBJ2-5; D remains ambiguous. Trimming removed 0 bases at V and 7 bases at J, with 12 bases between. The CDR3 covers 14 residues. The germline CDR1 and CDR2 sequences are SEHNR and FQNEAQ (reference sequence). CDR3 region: CASSLAQVVGTQYF. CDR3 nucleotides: TGTGCCAGCAGCTTAGCCCAGGTAGTGGGGACCCAGTACTTC.

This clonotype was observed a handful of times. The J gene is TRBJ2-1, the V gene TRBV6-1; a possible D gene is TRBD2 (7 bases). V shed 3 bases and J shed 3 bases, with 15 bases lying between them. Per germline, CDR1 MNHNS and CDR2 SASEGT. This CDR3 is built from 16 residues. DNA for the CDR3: TGTGCCAGCAGTGATTTGGCGGGGGCGGACTACAATGAGCAGTTCTTC. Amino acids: CASSDLAGADYNEQFF.

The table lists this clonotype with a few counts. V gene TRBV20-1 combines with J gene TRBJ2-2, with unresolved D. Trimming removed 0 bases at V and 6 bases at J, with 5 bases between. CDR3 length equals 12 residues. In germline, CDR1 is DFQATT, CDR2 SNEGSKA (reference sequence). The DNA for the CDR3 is TGCAGTGCTAGAGATCCGGCCGGGGAGCTGTTTTTT. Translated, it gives CSARDPAGELFF.

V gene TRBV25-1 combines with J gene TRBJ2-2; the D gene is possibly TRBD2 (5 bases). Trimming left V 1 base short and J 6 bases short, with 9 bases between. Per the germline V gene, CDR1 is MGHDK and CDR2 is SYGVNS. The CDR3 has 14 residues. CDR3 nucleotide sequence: TGTGCCAGCAGTGAATCTAGGCGGGCCGGGGAGCTGTTTTTT. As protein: CASSESRRAGELFF.

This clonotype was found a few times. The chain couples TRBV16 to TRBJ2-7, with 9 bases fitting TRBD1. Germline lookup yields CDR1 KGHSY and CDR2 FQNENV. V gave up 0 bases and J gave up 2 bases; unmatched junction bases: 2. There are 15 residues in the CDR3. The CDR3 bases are TGTGCCAGCAGCCAATCGGACAGGGGAACCTACGAGCAGTACTTC. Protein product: CASSQSDRGTYEQYF.

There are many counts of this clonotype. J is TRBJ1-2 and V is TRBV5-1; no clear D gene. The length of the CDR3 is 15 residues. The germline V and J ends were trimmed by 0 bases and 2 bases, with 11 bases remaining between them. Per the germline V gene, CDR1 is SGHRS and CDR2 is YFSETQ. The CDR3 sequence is CASSLGAAPNYGYTF. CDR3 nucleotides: TGCGCCAGCAGCTTGGGGGCAGCTCCCAACTATGGCTACACCTTC.

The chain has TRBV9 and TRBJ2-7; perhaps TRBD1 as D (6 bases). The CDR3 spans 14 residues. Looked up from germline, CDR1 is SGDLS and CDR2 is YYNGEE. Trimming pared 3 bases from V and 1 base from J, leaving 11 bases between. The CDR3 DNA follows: TGTGCCAGCAGCGCGACAGGCCTTTCCTACGAGCAGTACTTC. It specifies CASSATGLSYEQYF.

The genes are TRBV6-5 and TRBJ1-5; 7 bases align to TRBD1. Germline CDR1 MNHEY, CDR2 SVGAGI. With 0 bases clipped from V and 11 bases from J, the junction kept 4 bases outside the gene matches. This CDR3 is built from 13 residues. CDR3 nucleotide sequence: TGTGCCAGCAGTTACTCCCGGACAGGCGCCCAGCATTTT. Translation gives CASSYSRTGAQHF.

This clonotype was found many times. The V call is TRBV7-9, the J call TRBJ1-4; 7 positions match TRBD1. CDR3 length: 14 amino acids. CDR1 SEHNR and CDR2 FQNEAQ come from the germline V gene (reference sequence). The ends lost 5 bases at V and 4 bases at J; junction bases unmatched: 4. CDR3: CASSPGQVNEKLFF. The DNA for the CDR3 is TGTGCCAGCAGCCCAGGACAGGTTAATGAAAAACTGTTTTTT. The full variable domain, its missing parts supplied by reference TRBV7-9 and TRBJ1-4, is DTGVSQNPRHKITKRGQNVTFRCDPISEHNRLYWYRQTLGQGPEFLTYFQNEAQLEKSRLLSDRFSAERPKGSFSTLEIQRTEQGDSAMYLCASSPGQVNEKLFFGSGTQLSVL.

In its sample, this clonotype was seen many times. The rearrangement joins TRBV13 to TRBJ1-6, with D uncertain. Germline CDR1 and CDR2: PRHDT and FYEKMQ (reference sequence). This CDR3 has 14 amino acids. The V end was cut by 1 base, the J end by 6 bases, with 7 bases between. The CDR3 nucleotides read TGTGCCAGCAGCTTAGCAGGAGTTAATTCACCCCTCCACTTT. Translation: CASSLAGVNSPLHF. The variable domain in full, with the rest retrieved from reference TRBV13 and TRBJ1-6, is AAGVIQSPRHLIKEKRETATLKCYPIPRHDTVYWYQQGPGQDPQFLISFYEKMQSDKGSIPDRFSAQQFSDYHSELNMSSLELGDSALYFCASSLAGVNSPLHFGNGTRLTVT.

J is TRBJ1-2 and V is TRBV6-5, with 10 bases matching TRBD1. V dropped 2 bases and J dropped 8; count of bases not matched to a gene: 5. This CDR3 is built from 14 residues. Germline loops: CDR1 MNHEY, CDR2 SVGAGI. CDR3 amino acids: CASSYEGTGEGYTF. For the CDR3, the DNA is TGTGCCAGCAGTTACGAGGGGACAGGGGAAGGCTACACCTTC.

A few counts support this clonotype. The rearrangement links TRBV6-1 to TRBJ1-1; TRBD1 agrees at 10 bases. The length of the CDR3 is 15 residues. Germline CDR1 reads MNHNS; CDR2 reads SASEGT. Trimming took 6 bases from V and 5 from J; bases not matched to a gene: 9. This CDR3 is CASSFTGQGVTEAFF. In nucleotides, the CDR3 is TGTGCCAGCAGCTTCACCGGACAGGGGGTAACTGAAGCTTTCTTT.

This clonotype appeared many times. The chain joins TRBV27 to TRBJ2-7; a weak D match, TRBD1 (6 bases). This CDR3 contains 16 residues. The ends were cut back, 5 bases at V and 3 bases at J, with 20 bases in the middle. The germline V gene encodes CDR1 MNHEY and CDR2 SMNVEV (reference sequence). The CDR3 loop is CASSTLPGTSDYEQYF. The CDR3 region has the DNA TGTGCCAGCAGTACCTTGCCCGGGACATCAGACTACGAGCAGTACTTC.

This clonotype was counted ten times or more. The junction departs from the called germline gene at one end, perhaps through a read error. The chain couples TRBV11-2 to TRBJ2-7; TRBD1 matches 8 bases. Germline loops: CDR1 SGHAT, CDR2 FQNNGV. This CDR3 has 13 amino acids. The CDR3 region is CASSVEQGDEQYF. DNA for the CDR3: TGTGCCAGCAGCGTAGAACAGGGGGACGAGCAGTACTTC.

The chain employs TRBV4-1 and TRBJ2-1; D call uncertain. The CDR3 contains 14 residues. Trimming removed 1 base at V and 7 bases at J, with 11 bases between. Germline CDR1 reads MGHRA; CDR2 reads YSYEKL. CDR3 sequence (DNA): TGCGCCAGCAGCCAAGGTTTTTCTGGGAATGAGCAGTTCTTC. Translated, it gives CASSQGFSGNEQFF.

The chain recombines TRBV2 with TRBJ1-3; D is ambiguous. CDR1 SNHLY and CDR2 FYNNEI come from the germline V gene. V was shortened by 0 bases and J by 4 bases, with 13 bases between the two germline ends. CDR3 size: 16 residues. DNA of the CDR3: TGTGCCAGCAGTGAAGCTGGGCGCATGCGGGGAAACACCATATATTTT. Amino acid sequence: CASSEAGRMRGNTIYF. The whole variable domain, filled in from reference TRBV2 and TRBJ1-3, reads EPEVTQTPSHQVTQMGQEVILRCVPISNHLYFYWYRQILGQKVEFLVSFYNNEISEKSEIFDDQFSVERPDGSNFTLKIRSTKLEDSAMYFCASSEAGRMRGNTIYFGEGSWLTVV.

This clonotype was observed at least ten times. CDR3 sequence: CASSYSGLGSPLHF. CDR3 sequence (DNA): TGTGCCAGCAGTTATAGCGGGTTGGGCTCACCCCTCCACTTT. The chain couples TRBV6-5 to TRBJ1-6; D gene uncertain. Germline CDR1 is MNHEY and CDR2 is SVGAGI. The ends were cut back, 3 bases at V and 10 bases at J, with 13 bases in the middle. This CDR3 region has 14 residues.